This T cell receptor beta chain appears in the sequencing data of a study of radiotherapy plus CTLA-4 blockade in lung cancer. About the research overall: Patients showed objective responses in under 20% of cases, and disease control was achieved by approximately 33%. Study-level results: Expansion in blood of tumor-derived TCR clones was seen after radiotherapy plus ipilimumab. Early clonal dynamics of blood T cells, together with interferon-beta, were reported as the best response predictor.

This CDR3 is built from 15 residues. The trim removed 4 bases at V and 6 bases at J, leaving 2 bases unmatched. CDR1 SGDLS and CDR2 YYNGEE come from the germline V gene. For this clone: Its antigen remains unidentified.

Method: immunoSEQ multiplex PCR; TCRdb's copy keeps in-frame clones and lacks some. Of roughly 24,000 clones detected, 77% appear once; the ten largest clones hold roughly a quarter. The chain couples TRBV9 to TRBJ2-2, with TRBD2 identical over 14 bases. The material was peripheral blood, obtained from a patient treated with radiotherapy plus ipilimumab. The sequence was obtained from a human donor with non-small cell lung cancer that progressed on radiotherapy plus ipilimumab. For the CDR3, the DNA is TGTGCCAGCAGCCCGACTAGCGGGAGGGCCGGGGAGCTGTTTTTT. Amino acids: CASSPTSGRAGELFF. The variable domain in full, completed from reference TRBV9 and TRBJ2-2, reads DSGVTQTPKHLITATGQRVTLRCSPRSGDLSVYWYQQSLDQGLQFLIQYYNGEERAKGNILERFSAQQFPDLHSELNLSSLELGDSALYFCASSPTSGRAGELFFGEGSRLTVL.